This T cell receptor (beta chain) was obtained from a study of CD8+ T cells in alopecia areata. There are a few counts of this clone. The antigen is undetermined. RNA extraction and reverse transcription yielded cDNA as sequencing template. Method: immunoSEQ multiplex PCR; TCRdb's copy keeps in-frame clones and lacks some. This sample yields around 150,000 clones, of which approximately 60% are seen a single time; around 34% belongs to the top ten. PBMCs were stained for CD3, CD4 and CD8, and CD4+ and CD8+ T cells were sorted. Germline V gene lookup returns CDR1 SQVTM and CDR2 ANQGSEA. There are 13 residues in the CDR3. The trim removed 5 bases at V and 5 bases at J, leaving 6 bases unmatched. The study's findings and limits: Scalp data also include sequences from resident alphabeta T cells of normal skin. Lesional tissue from the scalp (especially in alopecia totalis/universalis) showed higher clonality than normal scalp.

The V gene is TRBV29-1, the J gene TRBJ1-2; 9 bases align to TRBD1. The TCR originated in a human donor in good health. The sequenced sample consisted of CD8+ T cells sorted from blood. CDR3 nucleotides: TGCAGCGTTCAGACAGGGGGTCGTTATGGCTACACCTTC. It yields the protein CSVQTGGRYGYTF.